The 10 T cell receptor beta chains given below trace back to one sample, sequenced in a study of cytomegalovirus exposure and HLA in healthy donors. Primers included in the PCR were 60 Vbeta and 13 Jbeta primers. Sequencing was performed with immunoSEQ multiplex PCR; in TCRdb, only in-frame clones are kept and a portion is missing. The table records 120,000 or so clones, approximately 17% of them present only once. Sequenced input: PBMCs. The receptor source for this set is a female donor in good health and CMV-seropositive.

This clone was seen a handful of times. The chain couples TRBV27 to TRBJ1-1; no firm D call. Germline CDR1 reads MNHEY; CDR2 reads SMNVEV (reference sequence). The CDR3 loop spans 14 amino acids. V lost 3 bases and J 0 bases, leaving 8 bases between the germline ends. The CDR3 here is CASSFREMNTEAFF. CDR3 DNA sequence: TGTGCCAGCAGTTTTCGGGAGATGAACACTGAAGCTTTCTTT.

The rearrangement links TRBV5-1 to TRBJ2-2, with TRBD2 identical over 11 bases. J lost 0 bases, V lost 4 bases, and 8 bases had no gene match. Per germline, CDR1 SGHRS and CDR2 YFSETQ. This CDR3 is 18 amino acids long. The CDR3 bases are TGCGCCAGCAGCCTACCCGGACTAGCGGGCGCGAACACCGGGGAGCTGTTTTTT. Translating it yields CASSLPGLAGANTGELFF.

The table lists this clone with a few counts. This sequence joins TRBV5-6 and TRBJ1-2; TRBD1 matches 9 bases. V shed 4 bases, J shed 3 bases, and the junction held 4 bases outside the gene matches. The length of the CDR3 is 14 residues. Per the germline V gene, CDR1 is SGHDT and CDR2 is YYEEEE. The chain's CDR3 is CASSHRGRDYGYTF. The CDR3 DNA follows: TGTGCCAGCAGCCACAGGGGGCGAGACTATGGCTACACCTTC.

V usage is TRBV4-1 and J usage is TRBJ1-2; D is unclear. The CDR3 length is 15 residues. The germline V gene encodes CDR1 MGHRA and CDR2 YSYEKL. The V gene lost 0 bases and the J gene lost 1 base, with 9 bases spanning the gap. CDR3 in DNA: TGCGCCAGCAGCCAAGAAGTAGCGGTTAACTATGGCTACACCTTC. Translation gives CASSQEVAVNYGYTF.

This CDR3 is CASSVSLAGASYNEQFF. The CDR3 coding sequence is TGTGCCAGCAGCGTATCCCTAGCGGGAGCGTCCTACAATGAGCAGTTCTTC. The rearrangement joins TRBV9 to TRBJ2-1, with 10 bases fitting TRBD2. Trimming removed 1 base from V and 1 base from J; junction bases left unmatched: 5. In germline, CDR1 is SGDLS, CDR2 YYNGEE. The CDR3 has 17 amino acids.

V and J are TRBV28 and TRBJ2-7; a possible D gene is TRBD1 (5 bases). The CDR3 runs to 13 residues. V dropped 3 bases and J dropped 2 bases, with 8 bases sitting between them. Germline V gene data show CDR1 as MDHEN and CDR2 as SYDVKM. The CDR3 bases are TGTGCCAGCAGTTTTGGCAGGGCCTACGAGCAGTACTTC. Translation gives CASSFGRAYEQYF.

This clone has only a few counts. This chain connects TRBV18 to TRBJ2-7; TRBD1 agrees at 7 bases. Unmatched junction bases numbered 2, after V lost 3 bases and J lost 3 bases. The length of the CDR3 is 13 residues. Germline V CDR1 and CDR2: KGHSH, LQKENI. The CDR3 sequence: CASSPGTDYEQYF. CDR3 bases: TGTGCCAGCTCACCGGGGACAGACTACGAGCAGTACTTC.

The CDR3 protein is CASSLPTVGAGVRHEQYF. The CDR3 region has the DNA TGTGCCAGCAGTTTACCCACCGTGGGGGCGGGAGTTAGGCACGAGCAGTACTTC. The V and J genes are TRBV28 and TRBJ2-7, with D possibly matching TRBD2 (7 bases). Germline CDR1 and CDR2: MDHEN and SYDVKM. The CDR3 consists of 18 residues. V was cut by 2 bases and J by 5 bases, with 25 bases left in between.

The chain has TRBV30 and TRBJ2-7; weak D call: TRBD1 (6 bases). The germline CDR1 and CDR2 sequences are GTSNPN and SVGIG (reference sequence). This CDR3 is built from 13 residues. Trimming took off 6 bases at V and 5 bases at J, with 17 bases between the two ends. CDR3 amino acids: CACIQGISDEQYF. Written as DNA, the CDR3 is TGTGCCTGCATACAGGGTATTAGCGACGAGCAGTACTTC.

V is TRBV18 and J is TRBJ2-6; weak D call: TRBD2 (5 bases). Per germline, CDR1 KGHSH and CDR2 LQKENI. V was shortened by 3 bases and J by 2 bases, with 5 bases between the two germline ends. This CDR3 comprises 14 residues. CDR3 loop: CASSPGTGANVLTF. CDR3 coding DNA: TGTGCCAGCTCACCCGGGACTGGGGCCAACGTCCTGACTTTC.